The 31 T cell receptor beta chains reported below all come from one sample, sequenced in a study of cytomegalovirus exposure and HLA in healthy donors (dated by TCRdb to 2015 to 2018). The library was obtained by the immunoSEQ multiplex PCR assay. The multiplex PCR relied on a mix of 60 forward primers for TCR Vbeta segments and 13 reverse primers for TCR Jbeta segments. TCRdb retrieved this table from immuneACCESS and kept in-frame rearrangements only. Not all clones are present; in checked studies, unresolved V genes account for under half, and no reason is known for the remainder. The sample table records some 190,000 clones; around 84% of these occur just once. The biggest ten clones account for 1% of the sample. Sequenced input: PBMCs. The receptors stem from a boy aged 2 to 9 in good health and CMV-seronegative.

This chain links TRBV10-3 with TRBJ1-3; D perhaps matches TRBD1 (6 bases). The V end lost 5 bases, the J end lost 4 bases, and 12 bases lay between the germline ends. From germline, CDR1 is ENHRY and CDR2 SYGVKD. The CDR3 runs to 14 residues. The chain's CDR3 is CAISTGTKGNTIYF. CDR3 DNA sequence: TGTGCCATCAGTACCGGGACAAAAGGAAACACCATATATTTT.

Here the CDR3 DNA reads TGTGCCAGCAGCGTAGTAGGAGGGCGCAATGAGCAGTTCTTC. This sequence encodes CASSVVGGRNEQFF. This sequence joins TRBV9 and TRBJ2-1, with D perhaps TRBD2 (6 bases). Germline V gene lookup returns CDR1 SGDLS and CDR2 YYNGEE. V lost 0 bases to trimming and J lost 6 bases, with 10 bases between them. The CDR3 has 14 amino acids.

The J gene is TRBJ2-2, the V gene TRBV30, with TRBD1 as a possible D gene (5 bases). V lost 4 bases to trimming and J lost 1 base, with 10 bases between them. Germline CDR1 GTSNPN, CDR2 SVGIG (reference sequence). The CDR3 loop spans 14 amino acids. CDR3 amino acids: CAWTLGQNTGELFF. Here the CDR3 DNA reads TGTGCCTGGACCCTAGGACAGAACACCGGGGAGCTGTTTTTT. The variable domain in full, completed from reference TRBV30 and TRBJ2-2, reads SQTIHQWPATLVQPVGSPLSLECTVEGTSNPNLYWYRQAAGRGLQLLFYSVGIGQISSEVPQNLSASRPQDRQFILSSKKLLLSDSGFYLCAWTLGQNTGELFFGEGSRLTVL.

The chain is built from TRBV5-5 and TRBJ2-7, with 7 bases aligning to TRBD2. Germline CDR1 reads SGHKS; CDR2 reads YYEKEE (reference sequence). There are 14 residues in the CDR3. The junction had 5 bases not matched to a gene; V was cut back by 0 bases and J by 5 bases. CDR3 region: CASSLEAGIDEQYF. The CDR3 coding sequence is TGTGCCAGCAGCTTGGAAGCGGGGATCGACGAGCAGTACTTC.

This rearrangement joins TRBV29-1 to TRBJ1-1; 8 bases fit TRBD1. Germline V CDR1 and CDR2: SQVTM, ANQGSEA. J gave up 10 bases and V 3 bases, and 4 bases lay outside the gene matches. This CDR3 has 11 residues. The CDR3 DNA sequence: TGCAGCGTTGACGGACAGGGTGGAGCTTTCTTT. The encoded protein is CSVDGQGGAFF.

The chain couples TRBV27 to TRBJ1-2, with D perhaps matching TRBD1 (6 bases). The CDR3 contains 19 residues. Germline CDR1 is MNHEY and CDR2 is SMNVEV (reference sequence). The ends were cut back, 4 bases at V and 4 bases at J, with 28 bases in the middle. Here the CDR3 DNA reads TGTGCCAGCAGTTCCTATCCTCATCCCCTGCAGGGGAACGGCTATGGCTACACCTTC. This sequence encodes CASSSYPHPLQGNGYGYTF.

The chain combines TRBV27 with TRBJ1-5; 9 positions agree with TRBD1. With V trimmed by 6 bases and J by 3 bases, 6 bases remained unmatched. The CDR3 has 15 residues. Per germline, CDR1 MNHEY and CDR2 SMNVEV (reference sequence). As DNA, the CDR3 is TGTGCCAGCAGCCAGGGACAGGGTCCCAATCAGCCCCAGCATTTT. Its protein is CASSQGQGPNQPQHF.

This chain joins TRBV4-1 and TRBJ2-7, with D possibly being TRBD2 (6 bases). Germline V gene lookup returns CDR1 MGHRA and CDR2 YSYEKL. CDR3 length equals 14 residues. The germline V and J ends were trimmed by 1 base and 2 bases, with 9 bases remaining between them. CDR3 DNA sequence: TGCGCCAGCAGCCAAGGCGGGGTACCCTACGAGCAGTACTTC. Its protein is CASSQGGVPYEQYF.

The chain recombines TRBV6-1 with TRBJ1-2; D gene ambiguous. Germline V gene sequence: CDR1 MNHNS, CDR2 SASEGT. V was trimmed by 3 bases and J by 4 bases, leaving 9 bases between them. CDR3 length equals 13 residues. CDR3 residues: CASSERAAYGYTF. As DNA, the CDR3 is TGTGCCAGCAGTGAGCGGGCCGCCTATGGCTACACCTTC.

The V and J genes are TRBV29-1 and TRBJ2-1, with a tentative D call TRBD1 (6 bases). V gave up 6 bases and J gave up 1 base, with 10 bases separating them. Germline V gene sequence: CDR1 SQVTM, CDR2 ANQGSEA. The CDR3 runs 13 residues. CDR3 region: CSVNRESYNEQFF. In DNA form, the CDR3 reads TGCAGCGTCAACAGGGAATCCTACAATGAGCAGTTCTTC.

The chain joins TRBV28 to TRBJ2-1; 11 positions match TRBD2. CDR1 MDHEN and CDR2 SYDVKM come from the germline V gene. With V trimmed by 8 bases and J by 9 bases, 12 bases remained unmatched. The CDR3 extends over 15 amino acids. CDR3 bases: TGTGCCAGCCACCTTAGCGGGAGGGCCCTCGGTGAGCAGTTCTTC. This codes for CASHLSGRALGEQFF. Full variable domain (rest looked up from reference TRBV28 and TRBJ2-1): DVKVTQSSRYLVKRTGEKVFLECVQDMDHENMFWYRQDPGLGLRLIYFSYDVKMKEKGDIPEGYSVSREKKERFSLILESASTNQTSMYLCASHLSGRALGEQFFGPGTRLTVL.

This chain links TRBV4-1 with TRBJ2-1; weak D call: TRBD1 (6 bases). Germline CDR1 is MGHRA and CDR2 is YSYEKL. The CDR3 is 15 amino acids. Trimming removed 3 bases from V and 4 bases from J, with 13 bases in between. In DNA, the CDR3 is TGCGCCAGCAGCCAGAGCAGGGGCCCTTACAATGAGCAGTTCTTC. Its protein product is CASSQSRGPYNEQFF.

The CDR3 loop reads CASRRIQGAHNEQFF. CDR3 nucleotide sequence: TGTGCCAGCAGGCGAATACAGGGGGCGCACAATGAGCAGTTCTTC. This chain connects TRBV27 to TRBJ2-1, with 9 bases matching TRBD1. The CDR3 runs 15 residues. Germline loops: CDR1 MNHEY, CDR2 SMNVEV (reference sequence). Losses at the gene ends were 6 bases for V and 5 bases for J; bases not matched to a gene: 8.

The chain joins TRBV28 to TRBJ2-7; 8 bases map to TRBD2. V lost 8 bases, J lost 2 bases, and 11 bases stayed unmatched. The CDR3 is 15 amino acids. Germline CDR1 is MDHEN and CDR2 is SYDVKM. CDR3 protein: CASLPTGLATYEQYF. The CDR3 region has the DNA TGTGCCAGCCTCCCTACCGGACTAGCAACCTACGAGCAGTACTTC.

The chain employs TRBV11-2 and TRBJ2-1, with D perhaps TRBD2 (5 bases). V shed 2 bases and J shed 4 bases, with 6 bases lying between them. The CDR3 sequence is 13 residues long. Germline V gene sequence: CDR1 SGHAT, CDR2 FQNNGV. The CDR3 loop is CASSLSGYNEQFF. The CDR3 nucleotides are TGTGCCAGCAGCTTATCGGGATACAATGAGCAGTTCTTC.

This chain connects TRBV19 to TRBJ2-7; 7 nucleotides match TRBD1. CDR1 LNHDA and CDR2 SQIVND come from the germline V gene (reference sequence). Germline trimming cut 0 bases from V and 2 bases from J; bases unmatched to any gene: 7. The CDR3 sequence is 16 residues long. In DNA, the CDR3 is TGTGCCAGTAGTATAGACGGGGAGACAGGGACCTACGAGCAGTACGTC. Amino acid sequence: CASSIDGETGTYEQYV.

V usage is TRBV6-1 and J usage is TRBJ2-2; the D gene is possibly TRBD1 (6 bases). Trimming removed 4 bases at V and 6 bases at J, with 18 bases between. Germline V gene lookup returns CDR1 MNHNS and CDR2 SASEGT. The CDR3 runs to 16 residues. CDR3 in DNA: TGTGCCAGCAGTGTTAATCCGGGACACTGGTCCGGGGAGCTGTTTTTT. It encodes CASSVNPGHWSGELFF.

This clone has a single count. The chain carries TRBV7-8 and TRBJ1-1, with D tentatively TRBD1 (5 bases). The length of the CDR3 is 12 residues. Trimming left V 5 bases short and J 7 bases short, with 11 bases between. Germline loops: CDR1 SGHVS, CDR2 FQNEAQ. CDR3 DNA: TGTGCCAGCAGCCGACCAGGGTGTGAAGCTTTCTTT. It specifies CASSRPGCEAFF.

The CDR3 is CASSITTIDEKLFF. The CDR3 nucleotides read TGTGCCAGTAGTATAACCACTATCGATGAAAAACTGTTTTTT. This chain links TRBV19 with TRBJ1-4; D not certain. This CDR3 is 14 amino acids long. V lost 2 bases and J lost 6, with 10 bases in between. Germline CDR1 is LNHDA and CDR2 is SQIVND (reference sequence).

The rearrangement uses TRBV7-3 and TRBJ2-1, with TRBD2 matching over 11 bases. V was pared by 3 bases and J by 7 bases, with 2 bases of the junction left unmatched. This CDR3 region has 14 residues. CDR1 and CDR2 (germline): SGHTA, FQGTGA. CDR3 DNA: TGTGCCAGCAGCTTGACTAGCGGGATGAATGAGCAGTTCTTC. Translating it yields CASSLTSGMNEQFF.

The chain combines TRBV9 with TRBJ2-3; D is possibly TRBD1 (5 bases). CDR3 length: 15 residues. In germline, CDR1 is SGDLS, CDR2 YYNGEE. V was cut by 4 bases and J by 0 bases, with 12 bases left in between. Here the CDR3 DNA reads TGTGCCAGCAGCACCGGAAGGGGTAGCACAGATACGCAGTATTTT. Translated, it gives CASSTGRGSTDTQYF.

This clone showed up just a few times. The chain carries TRBV10-3 and TRBJ2-4; 7 positions agree with TRBD2. J lost 3 bases, V lost 8 bases, and 16 bases had no gene match. CDR1 and CDR2 (germline): ENHRY, SYGVKD. CDR3 length: 17 amino acids. The CDR3: CAICQRGPPGGKNIQYF. CDR3 sequence (DNA): TGTGCCATCTGTCAGCGGGGCCCACCCGGGGGCAAAAACATTCAGTACTTC.

The chain couples TRBV27 to TRBJ1-5; D uncertain. V lost 6 bases, J lost 4 bases, and 16 bases lay in between. From germline, CDR1 is MNHEY and CDR2 SMNVEV (reference sequence). CDR3 length: 15 amino acids. For the CDR3, the DNA is TGTGCCAGCAGCCGAAACAGTCTTACGAATCAGCCCCAGCATTTT. Translation gives CASSRNSLTNQPQHF.

The chain joins TRBV5-1 to TRBJ2-1; D may be TRBD1 (6 bases). V was shortened by 8 bases and J by 4 bases, with 22 bases between the two germline ends. The CDR3 extends over 16 amino acids. Germline CDR1 and CDR2: SGHRS and YFSETQ. The CDR3 DNA is TGCGCCAGTAACAAGGGCCCGGGACAAGATTACAATGAGCAGTTCTTC. This translates into CASNKGPGQDYNEQFF.

This chain links TRBV28 with TRBJ2-7; 9 nucleotides agree with TRBD1. Germline CDR1 is MDHEN and CDR2 is SYDVKM. CDR3 length: 15 residues. With V trimmed by 6 bases and J by 7 bases, 13 bases remained unmatched. CDR3 coding DNA: TGTGCCAGCAGCCCAGGGGACAGGGTAAAACGGGAGCAGTACTTC. This translates into CASSPGDRVKREQYF.

Here the CDR3 DNA reads TGCGCCAGCAGCTTGGCCGGGGAGGTCGGAGCTTTCTTT. Translated: CASSLAGEVGAFF. The chain employs TRBV5-1 and TRBJ1-1; D gene uncertain. The V end lost 0 bases, the J end lost 10 bases, and 13 bases lay between the germline ends. Germline V CDR1 and CDR2: SGHRS, YFSETQ. The CDR3 is 13 amino acids. The variable domain in full, with the rest retrieved from reference TRBV5-1 and TRBJ1-1, is KAGVTQTPRYLIKTRGQQVTLSCSPISGHRSVSWYQQTPGQGLQFLFEYFSETQRNKGNFPGRFSGRQFSNSRSEMNVSTLELGDSALYLCASSLAGEVGAFFGQGTRLTVV.

J is TRBJ2-4 and V is TRBV5-4, with 7 bases fitting TRBD1. CDR1 is SGHNT and CDR2 is YYREEE in the germline V gene (reference sequence). This CDR3 is 15 amino acids long. J lost 7 bases, V lost 2 bases, and 9 bases had no gene match. The CDR3 sequence: CASSLNPGTDNIQYF. CDR3 DNA: TGTGCCAGCAGCTTAAACCCCGGGACAGATAACATTCAGTACTTC.

V usage is TRBV5-1 and J usage is TRBJ2-5; D gene ambiguous. Trimming removed 0 bases from V and 5 bases from J, with 11 bases in between. This CDR3 is built from 14 residues. In germline, CDR1 is SGHRS, CDR2 YFSETQ. DNA for the CDR3: TGCGCCAGCAGCTTGGGTCTTCCGAGTGAGACCCAGTACTTC. Translated, it gives CASSLGLPSETQYF.

V is TRBV5-1 and J is TRBJ2-1; weak D call: TRBD1 (6 bases). Germline CDR1 and CDR2: SGHRS and YFSETQ. The length of the CDR3 is 13 residues. Trimming left V 2 bases short and J 9 bases short, with 12 bases between. The CDR3, as DNA: TGCGCCAGCAGCTTATCAACAGGGCGTGAGCAGTTCTTC. Its protein is CASSLSTGREQFF.

CDR3 in amino acids: CASGSADRFAQPQHF. The CDR3 DNA is TGTGCCAGCGGTAGTGCGGACAGGTTTGCTCAGCCCCAGCATTTT. V gene TRBV6-1 combines with J gene TRBJ1-5; 7 positions match TRBD1. Trimming removed 8 bases from V and 6 bases from J; junction bases left unmatched: 13. Per germline, CDR1 MNHNS and CDR2 SASEGT. CDR3 size: 15 residues.

The chain carries TRBV21-1 and TRBJ2-7; TRBD1, the D gene given by the table, was not confirmed from the DNA. TRBV21-1 counts as a pseudogene. This CDR3 contains 12 residues. CDR3 region: CASRAGGDEQYV. CDR3 nucleotide sequence: TGTGCCAGCAGAGCTGGGGGCGACGAGCAGTACGTC.